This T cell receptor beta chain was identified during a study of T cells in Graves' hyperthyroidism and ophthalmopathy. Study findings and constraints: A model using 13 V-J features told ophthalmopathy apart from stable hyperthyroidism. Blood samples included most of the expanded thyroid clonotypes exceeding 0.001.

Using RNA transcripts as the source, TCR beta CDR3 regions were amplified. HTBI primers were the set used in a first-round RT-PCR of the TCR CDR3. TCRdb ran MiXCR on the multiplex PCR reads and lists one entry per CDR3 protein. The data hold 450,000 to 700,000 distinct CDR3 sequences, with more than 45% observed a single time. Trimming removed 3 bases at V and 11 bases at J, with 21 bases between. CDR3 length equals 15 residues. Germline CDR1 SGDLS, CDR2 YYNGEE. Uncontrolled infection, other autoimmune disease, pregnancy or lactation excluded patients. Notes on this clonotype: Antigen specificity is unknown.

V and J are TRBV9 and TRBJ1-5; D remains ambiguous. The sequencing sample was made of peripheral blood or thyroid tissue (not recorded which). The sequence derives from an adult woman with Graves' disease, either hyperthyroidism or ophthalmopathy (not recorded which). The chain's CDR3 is CASSGLAGGPETQHF. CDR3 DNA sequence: TGTGCCAGCAGCGGGTTAGCGGGAGGGCCGGAGACCCAGCATTTT.